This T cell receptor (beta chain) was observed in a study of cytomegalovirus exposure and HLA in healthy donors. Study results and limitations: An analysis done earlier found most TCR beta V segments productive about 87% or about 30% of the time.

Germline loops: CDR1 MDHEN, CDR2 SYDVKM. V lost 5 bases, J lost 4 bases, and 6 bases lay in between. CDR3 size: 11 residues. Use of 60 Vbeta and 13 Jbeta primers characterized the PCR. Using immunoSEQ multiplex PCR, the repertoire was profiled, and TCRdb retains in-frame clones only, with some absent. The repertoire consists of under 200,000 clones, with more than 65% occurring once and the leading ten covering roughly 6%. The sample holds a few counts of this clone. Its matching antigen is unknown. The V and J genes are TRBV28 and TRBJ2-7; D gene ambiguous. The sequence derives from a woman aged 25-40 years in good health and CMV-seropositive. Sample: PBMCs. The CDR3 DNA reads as TGTGCCAGCAGTGGCCTTTACGAGCAGTACTTC. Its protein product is CASSGLYEQYF.